The 8 T cell receptor beta chains below were found in one sample sequenced in a study of shared clonotypes between healthy human individuals. Only in-frame clones appear in the TCRdb table, and some are missing; sequencing was by immunoSEQ multiplex PCR. The sample yields millions of clones, over 85% seen once. Sequenced: naive CD4+ T cells sorted from blood. Subset in this sample: CD45RA+ positively selected. The receptor set was obtained from a man younger than 35 in good health.

J is TRBJ1-3 and V is TRBV6-6; D call uncertain. Germline V CDR1 and CDR2: MNHNY, SVGAGI (reference sequence). The V gene lost 4 bases and the J gene lost 8 bases, with 6 bases spanning the gap. The CDR3 contains 11 residues. CDR3 region: CASSSQYTIYF. The CDR3 DNA follows: TGTGCCAGCAGTTCCCAATACACCATATATTTT.

This clone was detected once. The chain links TRBV7-9 to TRBJ1-6; D is undetermined. CDR3 size: 16 residues. The germline gives CDR1 SEHNR, CDR2 FQNEAQ (reference sequence). Trimming shortened V by 5 bases and J by 9 bases, and 20 bases separated the two germline ends. The CDR3 nucleotides are TGTGCCAGCAGCCGATCGACCCCGGGATCAAGTTCACCCCTCCACTTT. Translating gives CASSRSTPGSSSPLHF.

The genes are TRBV5-1 and TRBJ2-5; D gene unclear. The end of the DNA is better explained by TRBJ2-7, so the J call may be wrong. This CDR3 has 11 amino acids. CDR1 is SGHRS and CDR2 is YFSETQ in the germline V gene. The CDR3 DNA reads TGCGCCAGCAGCTCGGCCTACGAGCAGTACTTC. Translating gives CASSSAYEQYF.

To note about this clone: Other DNA variants within this sample encode the same CDR3. The rearrangement joins TRBV5-1 to TRBJ1-5, with D uncertain. V dropped 7 bases and J dropped 4 bases, with 12 bases sitting between them. Germline loops: CDR1 SGHRS, CDR2 YFSETQ. The CDR3 sequence is 13 residues long. The CDR3 reads CASSYGSNQPQHF. In nucleotides, the CDR3 is TGCGCCAGCTCTTACGGATCTAATCAGCCCCAGCATTTT.

For this clone: At the DNA level, this CDR3 is encoded by other sequences in the same sample as well. The DNA of the CDR3 is TGTGCCAGCAGCCAAGTCCGGGAGACCCAGTACTTC. Translated, it gives CASSQVRETQYF. The chain carries TRBV14 and TRBJ2-5; no firm D call. Trimming left V 1 base short and J 5 bases short, with 5 bases between. The CDR3 is made up of 12 amino acids. Germline values: CDR1 SGHDN, CDR2 FVKESK.

About this clone: Within the sample, other DNA sequences also encode this same CDR3. V is TRBV6-5 and J is TRBJ2-1; 14 bases agree with TRBD2. This CDR3 has 15 amino acids. In germline, CDR1 is MNHEY, CDR2 SVGAGI. The junction had 4 bases not matched to a gene; V was cut back by 6 bases and J by 6 bases. The CDR3 protein is CASSRGTSGGNEQFF. The CDR3 DNA sequence: TGTGCCAGCAGCAGGGGGACTAGCGGGGGCAATGAGCAGTTCTTC.

The chain uses TRBV5-1 and TRBJ2-1; D perhaps matches TRBD1 (6 bases). Trimming cost V 4 bases and J 2 bases, with 10 bases left between them. Germline V gene data show CDR1 as SGHRS and CDR2 as YFSETQ. There are 14 residues in the CDR3. The chain's CDR3 is CASSTGQTYNEQFF. In DNA, the CDR3 is TGCGCCAGCAGCACCGGACAGACCTACAATGAGCAGTTCTTC.

The V call is TRBV13, the J call TRBJ1-1, with D hard to call. The CDR3 totals 14 residues. CDR1 is PRHDT, CDR2 FYEKMQ, per germline (reference sequence). The V and J ends lost 3 bases and 0 bases respectively, with 8 bases between them. For the CDR3, the DNA is TGTGCCAGCAGCTTCGAACGGATGAACACTGAAGCTTTCTTT. It encodes CASSFERMNTEAFF.